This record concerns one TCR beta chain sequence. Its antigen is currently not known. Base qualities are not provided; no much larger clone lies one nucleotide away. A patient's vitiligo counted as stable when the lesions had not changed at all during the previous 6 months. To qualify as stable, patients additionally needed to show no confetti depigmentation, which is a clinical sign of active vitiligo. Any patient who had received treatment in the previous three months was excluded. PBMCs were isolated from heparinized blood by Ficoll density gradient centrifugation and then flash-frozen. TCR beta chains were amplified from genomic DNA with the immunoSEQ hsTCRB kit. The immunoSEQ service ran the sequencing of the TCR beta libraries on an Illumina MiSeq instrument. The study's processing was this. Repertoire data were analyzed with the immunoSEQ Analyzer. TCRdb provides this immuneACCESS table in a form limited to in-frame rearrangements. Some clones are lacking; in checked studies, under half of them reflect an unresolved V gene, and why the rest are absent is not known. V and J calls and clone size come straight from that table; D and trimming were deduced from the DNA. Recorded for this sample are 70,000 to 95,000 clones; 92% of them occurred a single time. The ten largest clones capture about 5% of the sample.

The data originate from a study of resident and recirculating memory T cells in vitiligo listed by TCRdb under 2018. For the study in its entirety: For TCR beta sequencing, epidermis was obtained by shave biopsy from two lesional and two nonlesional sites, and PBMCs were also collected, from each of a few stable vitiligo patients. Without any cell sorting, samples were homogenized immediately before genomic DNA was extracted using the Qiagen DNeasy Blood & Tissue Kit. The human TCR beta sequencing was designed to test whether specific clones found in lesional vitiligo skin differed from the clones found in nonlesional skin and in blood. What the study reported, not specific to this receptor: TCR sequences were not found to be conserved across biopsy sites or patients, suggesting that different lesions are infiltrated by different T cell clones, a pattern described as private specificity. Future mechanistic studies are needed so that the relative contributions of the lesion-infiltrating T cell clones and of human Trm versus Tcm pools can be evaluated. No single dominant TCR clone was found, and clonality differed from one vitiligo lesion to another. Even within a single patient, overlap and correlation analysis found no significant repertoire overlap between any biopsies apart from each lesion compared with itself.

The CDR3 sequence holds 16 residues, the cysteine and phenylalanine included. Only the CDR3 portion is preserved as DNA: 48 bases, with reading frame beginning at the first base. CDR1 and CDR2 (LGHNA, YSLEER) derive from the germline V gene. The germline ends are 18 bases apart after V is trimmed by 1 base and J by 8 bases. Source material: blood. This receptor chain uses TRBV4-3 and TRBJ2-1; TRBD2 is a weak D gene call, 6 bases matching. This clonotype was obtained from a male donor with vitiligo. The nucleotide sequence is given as TGCGCCAGCAGCCAAGGGTGGGGGGAGAAGGGCGATGAGCAGTTCTTC. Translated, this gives CASSQGWGEKGDEQFF.